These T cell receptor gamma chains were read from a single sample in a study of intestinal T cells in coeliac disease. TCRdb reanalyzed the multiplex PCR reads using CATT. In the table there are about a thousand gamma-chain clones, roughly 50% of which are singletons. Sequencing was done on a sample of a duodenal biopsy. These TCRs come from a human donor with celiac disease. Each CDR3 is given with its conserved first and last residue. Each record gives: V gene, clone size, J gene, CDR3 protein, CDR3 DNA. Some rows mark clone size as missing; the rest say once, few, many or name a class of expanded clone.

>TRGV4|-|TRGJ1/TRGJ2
CATWGRAGNIKKLF
TGTGCCACCTGGGGACGGGCCGGGAATATAAAGAAACTCTTT
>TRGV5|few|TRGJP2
CATWDRTADWIKTF
TGTGCCACCTGGGACAGGACCGCTGATTGGATCAAGACGTTT
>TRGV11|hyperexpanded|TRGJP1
CACWIRAGWFKIF
TGTGCCTGCTGGATTAGAGCTGGTTGGTTCAAGATATTT
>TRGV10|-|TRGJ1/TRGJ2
CAAWLVGYYKKLF
TGTGCTGCGTGGCTGGTTGGGTATTATAAGAAACTCTTT
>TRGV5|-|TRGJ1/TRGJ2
CATWPLVIRKLF
TGTGCCACCTGGCCCTTAGTTATAAGGAAACTCTTT
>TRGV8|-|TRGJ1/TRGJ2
CATWDVVIYKKLF
TGTGCCACCTGGGATGTGGTTATTTATAAGAAACTCTTT
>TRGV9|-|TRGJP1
CALWGSVHGWFKIF
TGTGCCTTGTGGGGTAGTGTGCATGGTTGGTTCAAGATATTT
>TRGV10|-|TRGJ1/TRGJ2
CAAWAKHCYYKKLF
TGTGCTGCGTGGGCAAAACACTGTTATTATAAGAAACTCTTT
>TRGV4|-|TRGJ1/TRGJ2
CATVGLVSPRGKLF
TGTGCCACCGTGGGACTGGTGTCTCCGAGAGGGAAACTCTTT
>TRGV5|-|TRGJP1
CATWDRHTTGWFKIF
TGTGCCACCTGGGACAGGCATACCACTGGTTGGTTCAAGATATTT
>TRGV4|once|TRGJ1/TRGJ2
CATWDGLRQGGKLF
TGTGCCACCTGGGATGGGCTGCGTCAGGGGGGAAAACTCTTT
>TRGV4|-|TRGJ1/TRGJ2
CATWDGSYPTPTNYYKKLF
TGTGCCACCTGGGATGGGTCCTACCCCACCCCCACCAATTATTATAAGAAACTCTTT
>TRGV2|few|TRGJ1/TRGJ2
CATWEARAEIMKKLF
TGTGCCACCTGGGAGGCCCGGGCTGAGATTATGAAGAAACTCTTT
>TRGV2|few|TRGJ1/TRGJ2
CATGTGGVYYKKLF
TGTGCCACTGGGACGGGCGGGGTTTATTATAAGAAACTCTTT
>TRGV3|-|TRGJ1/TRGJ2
CATRYYKKLF
TGTGCCACGAGGTATTATAAGAAACTCTTT
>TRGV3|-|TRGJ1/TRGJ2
CATWGQTPLGGKLF
TGTGCCACCTGGGGACAAACCCCCCTTGGGGGGAAACTCTTT
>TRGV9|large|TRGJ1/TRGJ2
CALWEANYYKKLF
TGTGCCTTGTGGGAGGCGAATTATTATAAGAAACTCTTT
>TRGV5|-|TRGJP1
CAPRDRRWFKIF
TGTGCACCTCGGGACAGGAGATGGTTCAAGATATTT
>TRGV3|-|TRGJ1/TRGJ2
CATWGRPANYKKLF
TGTGCCACCTGGGGCAGGCCGGCCAATTATAAGAAACTCTTT
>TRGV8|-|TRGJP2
CAILGHYWIKTF
TGTGCCATCCTGGGGCATTATTGGATCAAGACGTTT
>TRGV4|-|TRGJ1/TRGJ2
CATWDLPSWGYKKLF
TGTGCCACCTGGGATCTTCCCTCCTGGGGTTATAAGAAACTCTTT
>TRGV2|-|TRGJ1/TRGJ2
CATWTERKNSNYYKKLF
TGTGCCACCTGGACGGAGAGGAAGAATTCGAATTATTATAAGAAACTCTTT
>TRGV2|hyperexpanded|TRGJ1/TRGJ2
CATWDGLNYYKKLF
TGTGCCACCTGGGACGGACTAAATTATTATAAGAAACTCTTT
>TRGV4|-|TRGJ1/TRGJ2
CATWDPINYKKLF
TGTGCCACCTGGGACCCGATTAATTATAAGAAACTCTTT
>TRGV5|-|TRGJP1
CATWDVSRGPSLMVFKIF
TGTGCCACCTGGGACGTATCCCGGGGCCCCAGTCTCATGGTGTTCAAGATATTT
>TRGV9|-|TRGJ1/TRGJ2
CALWEGVDRRNYYKKLF
TGTGCCTTGTGGGAAGGCGTCGATCGTCGTAATTATTATAAGAAACTCTTT
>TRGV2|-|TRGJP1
CATWTACTGWFKIF
TGTGCCACCTGGACGGCCTGCACTGGTTGGTTCAAGATATTT